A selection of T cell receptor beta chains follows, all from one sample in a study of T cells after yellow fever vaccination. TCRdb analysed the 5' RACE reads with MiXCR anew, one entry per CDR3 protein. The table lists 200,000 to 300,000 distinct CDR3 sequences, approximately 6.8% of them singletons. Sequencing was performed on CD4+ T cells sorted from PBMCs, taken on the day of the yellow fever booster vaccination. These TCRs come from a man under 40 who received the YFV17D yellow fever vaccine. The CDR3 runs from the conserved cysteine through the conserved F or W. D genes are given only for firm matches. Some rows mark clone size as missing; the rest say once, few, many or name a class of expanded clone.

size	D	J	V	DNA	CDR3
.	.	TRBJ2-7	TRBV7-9	TGTGCCAGCACCCCGGGCGCATACCTGGGGGAGCAGTACTTC	CASTPGAYLGEQYF
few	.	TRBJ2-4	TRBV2	TGTGCCAGCAGTCCACGAATGATGACAGTAGCCAAAAACATTCAGTACTTC	CASSPRMMTVAKNIQYF
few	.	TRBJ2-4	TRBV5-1	TGCGCCAGCAGCTTGGAGACAGGGAGGGACATTCAGTACTTC	CASSLETGRDIQYF
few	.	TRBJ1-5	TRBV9	TGTGCCAGCAGCGTATCTCCTAATAGCAATCAGCCCCAGCATTTT	CASSVSPNSNQPQHF
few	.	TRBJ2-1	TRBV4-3	TGCGCCAGCAGCCAAGAGGGGGGCCGAGTTGGCAATGAGCAGTTCTTC	CASSQEGGRVGNEQFF
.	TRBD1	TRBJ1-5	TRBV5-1	TGCGCCAGCAGCTTGGAGGAGGGACAGGGGGCGGTAGGTCAGCCCCAGCATTTT	CASSLEEGQGAVGQPQHF
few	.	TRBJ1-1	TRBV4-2	TGTGCCAGCAGCAGAGGAGAGAACACTGAAGCTTTCTTT	CASSRGENTEAFF
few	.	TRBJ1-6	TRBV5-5	TGTGCCAGCAGCTGGGGTGGAGGGGTACCTTCACCCCTCCACTTT	CASSWGGGVPSPLHF
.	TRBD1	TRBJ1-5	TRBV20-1	TGCAGTGCCCACAGGGGCCTCCATCAGCCCCAGCATTTT	CSAHRGLHQPQHF
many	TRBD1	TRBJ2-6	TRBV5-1	TGCGCCAGCAGCTCTCAGGGGGCTGGGGGGGCCAACGTCCTGACTTTC	CASSSQGAGGANVLTF
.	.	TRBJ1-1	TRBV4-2	TGTGCCAGCAGCCAAGACACGTTTGACACTGAAGCTTTCTTT	CASSQDTFDTEAFF
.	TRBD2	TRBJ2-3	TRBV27	TGTGCCAGCAGTCGGAGAGCGGGAGCCGCAGATACGCAGTATTTT	CASSRRAGAADTQYF
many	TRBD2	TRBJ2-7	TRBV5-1	TGCGCCAGCAGCTCCCGACTAGCGGGAGGTACGGTCCACGAGCAGTACTTC	CASSSRLAGGTVHEQYF
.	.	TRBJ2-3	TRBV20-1	TGCAGTGCTAGTCTTCTAGGTGGGTGGACAGATACGCAGTATTTT	CSASLLGGWTDTQYF
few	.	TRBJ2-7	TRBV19	TGTGCCAGTAGTGGGAGCCCCTACGAGCAGTACTTC	CASSGSPYEQYF
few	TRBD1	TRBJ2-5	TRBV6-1	TGTGCCGGCAGGCGGGACAGGGGTGGTGCTGCCCAAGAGACCCAGTACTTC	CAGRRDRGGAAQETQYF
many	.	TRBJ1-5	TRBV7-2	TGTGCCAGCAGCTTCCAGGGTAGCAAGCCCCAGCATTTT	CASSFQGSKPQHF
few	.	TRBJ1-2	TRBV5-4	TGTGCCAGCAGCTATAGCCCGTATGGCTACACCTTC	CASSYSPYGYTF
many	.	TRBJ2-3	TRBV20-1	TGCAGTGCCTGGGGGCGGACGGCTGGGACGCAGTATTTT	CSAWGRTAGTQYF
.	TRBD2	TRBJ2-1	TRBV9	TGTGCCAGCAGCGTAGGAGGAATGGGCGGGAGGGCCGGGGAGCAGTTCTTC	CASSVGGMGGRAGEQFF
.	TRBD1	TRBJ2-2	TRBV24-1	TGTGCCACCAGTGACCGGACAGGGATCGGCGGGGAGCTGTTTTTT	CATSDRTGIGGELFF
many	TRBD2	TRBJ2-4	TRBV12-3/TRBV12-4	TGTGCCAGCAGTTTCGCCGGGACTAGTGGGAACATTCAGTACTTC	CASSFAGTSGNIQYF
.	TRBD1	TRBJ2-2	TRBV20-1	TGCAGTGAGGTGGGACAGGGGGGCACCGGGGAGCTGTTTTTT	CSEVGQGGTGELFF
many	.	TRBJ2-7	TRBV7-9	TGTGCCAGCAGCTTACAGGTCGAGCAGTACTTC	CASSLQVEQYF
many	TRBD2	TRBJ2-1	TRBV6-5	TGTGCCAGCAGTTACTCAATAGCGGGCAATGAGCAGTTCTTC	CASSYSIAGNEQFF
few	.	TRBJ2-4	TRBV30	TGTGCCACCGTAGACGGGGCAAACAACATTCAGTACTTC	CATVDGANNIQYF
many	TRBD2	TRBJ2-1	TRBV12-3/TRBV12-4	TGTGCCAGCAGCTGGGGACTAGCGGGAACAACCTACAATGAGCAGTTCTTC	CASSWGLAGTTYNEQFF